The 23 T cell receptor beta chains listed next were all sequenced from one sample in a study of blood T cell repertoires in COVID-19. Sequencing used immunoSEQ multiplex PCR; TCRdb keeps in-frame clones, though not all of them. The sample has hundreds of thousands of clones, over 75% seen once. Sequencing was done on a sample of peripheral blood. The origin of the receptors is a man in his fifties or sixties with active or convalescent COVID-19.

The rearrangement joins TRBV27 to TRBJ2-2; a possible D gene is TRBD1 (6 bases). Germline CDR1 and CDR2: MNHEY and SMNVEV (reference sequence). Trimming pared 2 bases from V and 9 bases from J, leaving 10 bases between. CDR3 length equals 13 residues. The CDR3 region has the DNA TGTGCCAGCAGTTTAAGGGGGAACTGGGAGCTGTTTTTT. Protein product: CASSLRGNWELFF.

This chain uses TRBV7-2 with TRBJ2-1; 12 bases match TRBD2. V trimming: 5 bases; J trimming: 3 bases; junction bases outside the gene matches: 14. CDR1 is SGHTA and CDR2 is FQGNSA in the germline V gene. CDR3 size: 19 residues. CDR3 region: CASSPTQPSGRADYNEQFF. In DNA, the CDR3 is TGTGCCAGCAGCCCTACCCAGCCTAGCGGGAGGGCCGACTACAATGAGCAGTTCTTC.

The V call is TRBV6-2 or TRBV6-3, the J call TRBJ1-5, with TRBD1 identical over 9 bases. Per the germline V gene, CDR1 is MNHEY and CDR2 is SVGEGT. J lost 6 bases, V lost 2 bases, and 5 bases had no gene match. This CDR3 region has 15 residues. CDR3 sequence reads: CASSYDGTGFQPQHF. The DNA of the CDR3 is TGTGCCAGCAGTTACGACGGGACAGGGTTTCAGCCCCAGCATTTT.

In this sample, this clone turned up once. The J gene is TRBJ2-2, the V gene TRBV5-1; possibly TRBD2 for D (6 bases). In germline, CDR1 is SGHRS, CDR2 YFSETQ. The CDR3 contains 13 residues. The V end lost 4 bases, the J end lost 6 bases, and 10 bases lay between the germline ends. This chain's CDR3 is CASSPGLSGELFF. The CDR3 bases are TGCGCCAGCAGCCCGGGACTTTCCGGGGAGCTGTTTTTT.

The J gene is TRBJ2-1, the V gene TRBV4-1; maybe TRBD1 (5 bases). The CDR3 spans 15 residues. V lost 1 base, J lost 6 bases, and 13 bases lay in between. Per germline, CDR1 MGHRA and CDR2 YSYEKL. CDR3 nucleotide sequence: TGCGCCAGCAGCCAAGGCCAGGGTGGTGGCAATGAGCAGTTCTTC. It is translated as CASSQGQGGGNEQFF.

J is TRBJ2-7 and V is TRBV7-8; TRBD2 agrees at 11 bases. With V trimmed by 1 base and J by 3 bases, 14 bases remained unmatched. Germline V gene sequence: CDR1 SGHVS, CDR2 FQNEAQ. The CDR3 runs 19 residues. Here the CDR3 DNA reads TGTGCCAGCAGCTTAGGTATCCTCCGCGCTAGCGGGAGGAGCTACGAGCAGTACTTC. It specifies CASSLGILRASGRSYEQYF.

V is TRBV18 and J is TRBJ2-3, with a possible D match to TRBD1 (6 bases). CDR3 size: 16 residues. Deletions cut 0 bases from V and 2 bases from J, with 12 bases between. Per the germline V gene, CDR1 is KGHSH and CDR2 is LQKENI. In DNA, the CDR3 is TGTGCCAGCTCACCACCGCGGACAGTTATCACAGATACGCAGTATTTT. The encoded protein is CASSPPRTVITDTQYF.

In its sample, this clone was seen a few times. CDR3 in amino acids: CASSFKERLGGNEQFF. In DNA form, the CDR3 reads TGTGCCAGCAGCTTTAAGGAGCGGCTCGGGGGCAATGAGCAGTTCTTC. The chain is built from TRBV7-9 and TRBJ2-1, with D perhaps TRBD2 (6 bases). Trimming cost V 3 bases and J 6 bases, with 18 bases left between them. Germline CDR1 and CDR2: SEHNR and FQNEAQ (reference sequence). The CDR3 has 16 amino acids. The entire variable domain, with the rest obtained from reference TRBV7-9 and TRBJ2-1, is as follows: DTGVSQNPRHKITKRGQNVTFRCDPISEHNRLYWYRQTLGQGPEFLTYFQNEAQLEKSRLLSDRFSAERPKGSFSTLEIQRTEQGDSAMYLCASSFKERLGGNEQFFGPGTRLTVL.

In DNA form, the CDR3 reads TGTGCCTGCCGGTCTAACTATGGCTACACCTTC. Translating it yields CACRSNYGYTF. The chain combines TRBV24-1 with TRBJ1-2; D ambiguous. The V and J ends lost 12 bases and 0 bases respectively, with 7 bases between them. The CDR3 consists of 11 residues. Germline V gene lookup returns CDR1 KGHDR and CDR2 SFDVKD.

The chain carries TRBV4-1 and TRBJ1-1, with 7 bases identical to TRBD1. The CDR3 spans 15 residues. Germline V gene lookup returns CDR1 MGHRA and CDR2 YSYEKL. V lost 1 base to trimming and J lost 1 base; unmatched junction nucleotides: 3. The CDR3, as DNA: TGCGCCAGCAGCCAAGTTGAGGGGGCGAACACTGAAGCTTTCTTT. Translated, it gives CASSQVEGANTEAFF.

The chain recombines TRBV10-1 with TRBJ2-1; 9 bases are shared with TRBD2. V was pared by 8 bases and J by 0 bases, with 17 bases of the junction left unmatched. Germline CDR1 WNHNN, CDR2 SYGVQD (reference sequence). The CDR3 spans 19 residues. The CDR3 loop is CASLNPGLANDSSYNEQFF. CDR3 coding DNA: TGCGCCAGCCTTAATCCTGGACTAGCGAACGACAGCTCCTACAATGAGCAGTTCTTC.

This rearrangement joins TRBV5-1 to TRBJ2-7; D ambiguous. Trimming removed 1 base from V and 2 bases from J, with 10 bases in between. CDR3 length: 14 amino acids. Germline V gene data show CDR1 as SGHRS and CDR2 as YFSETQ. The CDR3: CASSLNSATYEQYF. In DNA, the CDR3 is TGCGCCAGCAGCTTGAACAGTGCTACCTACGAGCAGTACTTC.

The chain uses TRBV5-1 and TRBJ1-3; TRBD1 aligns across 9 bases. In germline, CDR1 is SGHRS, CDR2 YFSETQ. V lost 4 bases to trimming and J lost 4 bases; unmatched junction nucleotides: 6. The CDR3 is 15 residues long. CDR3 loop: CASSQDRGPGNTIYF. CDR3 in DNA: TGCGCCAGCAGCCAGGACAGGGGTCCCGGAAACACCATATATTTT.

The gene calls are TRBV2 and TRBJ2-5, with D possibly matching TRBD1 (7 bases). Trimming pared 7 bases from V and 1 base from J, leaving 22 bases between. CDR1 is SNHLY and CDR2 is FYNNEI in the germline V gene. The CDR3 is made up of 17 amino acids. The CDR3 here is CASTSIPGQEGQETQYF. The CDR3 DNA reads TGTGCCAGCACCTCAATCCCCGGACAGGAGGGCCAAGAGACCCAGTACTTC.

A single count supports this clone. V is TRBV24-1 and J is TRBJ2-1; 11 nucleotides match TRBD2. The CDR3 spans 16 residues. J was trimmed by 8 bases and V by 3 bases; bases with no gene match: 8. Germline V gene data show CDR1 as KGHDR and CDR2 as SFDVKD. For the CDR3, the DNA is TGTGCCACCAGTGATACTAGACTAGCGGGAAGGGATGAGCAGTTCTTC. It codes for CATSDTRLAGRDEQFF.

The V gene is TRBV5-1, the J gene TRBJ2-2, with 7 bases aligning to TRBD1. The germline V gene encodes CDR1 SGHRS and CDR2 YFSETQ. The CDR3 runs to 14 residues. J lost 6 bases, V lost 2 bases, and 4 bases had no gene match. CDR3 in DNA: TGCGCCAGCAGCTTAGGGGGCGCACCCGGGGAGCTGTTTTTT. Its protein product is CASSLGGAPGELFF.

This chain uses TRBV7-9 with TRBJ2-1; 7 bases are a match to TRBD2. This CDR3 has 11 residues. CDR1 SEHNR and CDR2 FQNEAQ come from the germline V gene (reference sequence). The V and J ends lost 4 bases and 9 bases, in that order; junction bases with no gene match: 0. The CDR3 DNA follows: TGTGCCAGCAGCTCGGGGGGTGAGCAGTTCTTC. Translating gives CASSSGGEQFF. Looking up the rest from reference TRBV7-9 and TRBJ2-1 gives the full variable domain: DTGVSQNPRHKITKRGQNVTFRCDPISEHNRLYWYRQTLGQGPEFLTYFQNEAQLEKSRLLSDRFSAERPKGSFSTLEIQRTEQGDSAMYLCASSSGGEQFFGPGTRLTVL.

For the CDR3, the DNA is TGTGCCAGCAGTTACCGGACTAGCGGGGGGCGGGAGCAGTACTTC. It yields the protein CASSYRTSGGREQYF. The V gene is TRBV6-6, the J gene TRBJ2-7; the match to TRBD2 covers 14 bases. From germline, CDR1 is MNHNY and CDR2 SVGAGI (reference sequence). V lost 2 bases, J lost 7 bases, and 4 bases stayed unmatched. The CDR3 is 15 amino acids.

The chain has TRBV7-2 and TRBJ1-5; 7 nucleotides match TRBD1. The CDR3 is made up of 14 amino acids. V gave up 5 bases and J gave up 5 bases; unmatched junction bases: 6. Germline V gene sequence: CDR1 SGHTA, CDR2 FQGNSA. CDR3 loop: CASSKGQTYQPQHF. CDR3 nucleotides: TGTGCCAGCAGCAAGGGACAGACTTATCAGCCCCAGCATTTT.

The rearrangement joins TRBV11-2 to TRBJ1-1; no clear D gene. Germline assignment: CDR1 SGHAT and CDR2 FQNNGV. Trimming took off 5 bases at V and 4 bases at J, with 14 bases between the two ends. This CDR3 spans 14 amino acids. CDR3 region: CASSDSTVSTEAFF. The DNA of the CDR3 is TGTGCCAGCAGCGACTCGACCGTGAGCACTGAAGCTTTCTTT.

J is TRBJ2-7 and V is TRBV7-9; 11 bases line up with TRBD2. CDR1 is SEHNR, CDR2 FQNEAQ, per germline (reference sequence). This CDR3 region has 19 residues. V lost 4 bases and J lost 2; bases outside the gene matches: 16. The CDR3 loop is CASSSKTSGDGESPYEQYF. The CDR3 DNA sequence: TGTGCCAGCAGCTCAAAGACTAGCGGGGATGGTGAGTCCCCCTACGAGCAGTACTTC.

The V gene is TRBV7-8, the J gene TRBJ2-3; 11 bases are a match to TRBD2. Germline CDR1 is SGHVS and CDR2 is FQNEAQ. After removal of 6 bases from V and 4 bases from J, the junction contained 6 bases not matched to a gene. The CDR3 consists of 15 residues. CDR3 nucleotide sequence: TGTGCCAGCAGGTTATCTAGCGGGAGGCCAGATACGCAGTATTTT. Translated, it gives CASRLSSGRPDTQYF.

V usage is TRBV5-1 and J usage is TRBJ2-2; D is uncertain. V dropped 7 bases and J dropped 1 base, with 14 bases sitting between them. The germline V gene encodes CDR1 SGHRS and CDR2 YFSETQ. The CDR3 runs to 15 residues. CDR3 sequence (DNA): TGCGCCAGCCGGTTGGGTGGTAGGAACACCGGGGAGCTGTTTTTT. This codes for CASRLGGRNTGELFF. Complete variable domain (other parts from reference TRBV5-1 and TRBJ2-2): KAGVTQTPRYLIKTRGQQVTLSCSPISGHRSVSWYQQTPGQGLQFLFEYFSETQRNKGNFPGRFSGRQFSNSRSEMNVSTLELGDSALYLCASRLGGRNTGELFFGEGSRLTVL.